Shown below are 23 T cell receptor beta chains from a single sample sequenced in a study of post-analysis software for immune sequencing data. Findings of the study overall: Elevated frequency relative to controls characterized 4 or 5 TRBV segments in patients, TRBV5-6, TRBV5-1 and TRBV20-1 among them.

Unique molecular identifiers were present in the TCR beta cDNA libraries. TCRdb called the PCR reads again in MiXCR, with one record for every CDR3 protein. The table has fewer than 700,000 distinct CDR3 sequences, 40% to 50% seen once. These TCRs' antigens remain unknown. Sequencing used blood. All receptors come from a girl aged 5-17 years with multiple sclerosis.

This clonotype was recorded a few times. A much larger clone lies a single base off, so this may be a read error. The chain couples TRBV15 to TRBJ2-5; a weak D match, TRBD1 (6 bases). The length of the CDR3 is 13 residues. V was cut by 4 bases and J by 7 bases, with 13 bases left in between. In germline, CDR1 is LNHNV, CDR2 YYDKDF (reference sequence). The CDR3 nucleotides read TGTGCCACCAGCAAAATAGGGGGTGGGACCCAGTACTTC. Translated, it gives CATSKIGGGTQYF.

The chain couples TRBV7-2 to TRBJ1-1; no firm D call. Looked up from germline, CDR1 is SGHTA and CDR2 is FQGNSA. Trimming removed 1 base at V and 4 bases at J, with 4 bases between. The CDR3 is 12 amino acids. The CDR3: CASSLEFTEAFF. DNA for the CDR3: TGTGCCAGCAGCTTAGAGTTCACTGAAGCTTTCTTT.

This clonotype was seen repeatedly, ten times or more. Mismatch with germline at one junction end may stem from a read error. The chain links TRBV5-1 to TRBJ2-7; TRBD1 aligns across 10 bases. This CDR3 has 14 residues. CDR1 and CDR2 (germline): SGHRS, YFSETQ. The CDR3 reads CASSGGQGSYEQYF. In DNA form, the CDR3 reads TGTGCCAGCAGTGGGGGACAGGGGAGCTACGAGCAGTACTTC.

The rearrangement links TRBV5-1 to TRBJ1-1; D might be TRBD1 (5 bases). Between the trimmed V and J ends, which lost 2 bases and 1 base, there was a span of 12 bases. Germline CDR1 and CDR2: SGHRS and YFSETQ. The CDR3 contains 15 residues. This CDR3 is CASSFDGGSNTEAFF. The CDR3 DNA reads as TGCGCCAGCAGCTTCGACGGGGGATCGAACACTGAAGCTTTCTTT.

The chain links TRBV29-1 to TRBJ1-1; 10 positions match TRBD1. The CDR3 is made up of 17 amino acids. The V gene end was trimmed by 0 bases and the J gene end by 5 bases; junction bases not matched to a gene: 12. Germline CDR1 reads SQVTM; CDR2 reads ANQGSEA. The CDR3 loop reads CSVEDNPGQGRNTEAFF. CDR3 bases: TGCAGCGTTGAAGATAACCCGGGACAGGGGAGAAATACTGAAGCTTTCTTT. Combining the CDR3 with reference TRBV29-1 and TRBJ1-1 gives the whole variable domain SAVISQKPSRDICQRGTSLTIQCQVDSQVTMMFWYRQQPGQSLTLIATANQGSEATYESGFVIDKFPISRPNLTFSTLTVSNMSPEDSSIYLCSVEDNPGQGRNTEAFFGQGTRLTVV.

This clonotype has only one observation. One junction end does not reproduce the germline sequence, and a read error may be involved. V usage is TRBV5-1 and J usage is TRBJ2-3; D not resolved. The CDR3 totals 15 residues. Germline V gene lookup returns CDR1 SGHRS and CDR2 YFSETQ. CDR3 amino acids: CASSLSEPRTDAQYF. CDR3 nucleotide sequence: TGCGCCAGCAGCTTGTCGGAGCCCCGCACAGATGCGCAGTATTTT.

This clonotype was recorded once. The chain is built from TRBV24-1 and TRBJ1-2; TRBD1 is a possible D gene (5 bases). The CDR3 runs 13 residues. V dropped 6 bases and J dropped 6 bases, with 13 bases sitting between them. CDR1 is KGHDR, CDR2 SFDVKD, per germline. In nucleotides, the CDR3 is TGTGCCACCAGTCAGGGAGCCTTGGATGGCTACACCTTC. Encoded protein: CATSQGALDGYTF.

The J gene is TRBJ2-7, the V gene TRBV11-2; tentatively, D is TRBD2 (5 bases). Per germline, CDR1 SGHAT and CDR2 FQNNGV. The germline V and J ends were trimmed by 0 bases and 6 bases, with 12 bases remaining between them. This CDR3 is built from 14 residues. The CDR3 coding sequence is TGTGCCAGCAGCTTAGAAAGAGGCGGGCGCGAGCAGTACTTC. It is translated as CASSLERGGREQYF.

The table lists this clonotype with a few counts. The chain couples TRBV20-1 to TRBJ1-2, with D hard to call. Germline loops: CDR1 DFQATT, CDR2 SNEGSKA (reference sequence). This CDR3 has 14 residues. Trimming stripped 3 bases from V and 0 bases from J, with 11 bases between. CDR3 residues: CSASLAEANYGYTF. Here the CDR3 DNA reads TGCAGTGCTAGCCTGGCAGAAGCTAACTATGGCTACACCTTC.

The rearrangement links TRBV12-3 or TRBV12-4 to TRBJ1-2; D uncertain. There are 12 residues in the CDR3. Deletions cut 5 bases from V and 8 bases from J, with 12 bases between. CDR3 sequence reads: CASSPRLGGYTF. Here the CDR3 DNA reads TGTGCCAGCAGTCCCAGGCTCGGAGGCTACACCTTC.

The CDR3 DNA reads TGCAGTGCTTCCCTTCAGATTCTACAGGGCCACAAAAACATTCAGTACTTC. It translates to CSASLQILQGHKNIQYF. V usage is TRBV20-1 and J usage is TRBJ2-4; D is perhaps TRBD1 (6 bases). This CDR3 has 17 residues. Germline V gene data show CDR1 as DFQATT and CDR2 as SNEGSKA (reference sequence). The V and J ends lost 5 bases and 3 bases respectively, with 23 bases between them.

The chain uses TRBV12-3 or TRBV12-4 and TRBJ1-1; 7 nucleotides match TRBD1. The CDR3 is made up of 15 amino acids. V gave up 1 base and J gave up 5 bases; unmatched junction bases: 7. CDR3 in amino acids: CASSLGDRVKTEAFF. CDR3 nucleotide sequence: TGTGCCAGCAGTTTAGGCGACAGGGTAAAAACTGAAGCTTTCTTT.

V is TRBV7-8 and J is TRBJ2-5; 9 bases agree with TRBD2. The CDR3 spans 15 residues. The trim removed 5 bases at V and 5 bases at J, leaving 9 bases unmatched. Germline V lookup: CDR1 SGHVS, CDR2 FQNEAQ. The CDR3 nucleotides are TGTGCCAGCAGCCCTAACGCCGCGGGAGGGGAGACCCAGTACTTC. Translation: CASSPNAAGGETQYF.

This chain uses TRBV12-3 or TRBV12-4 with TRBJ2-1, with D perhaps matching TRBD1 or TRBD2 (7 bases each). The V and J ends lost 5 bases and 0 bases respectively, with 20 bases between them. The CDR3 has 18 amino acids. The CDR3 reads CASSQRQGGGLSYNEQFF. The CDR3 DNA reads TGTGCCAGCAGTCAAAGGCAGGGGGGAGGGCTCTCCTACAATGAGCAGTTCTTC.

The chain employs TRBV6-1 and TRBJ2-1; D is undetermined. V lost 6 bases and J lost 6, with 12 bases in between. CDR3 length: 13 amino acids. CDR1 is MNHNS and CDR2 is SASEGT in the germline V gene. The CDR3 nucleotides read TGTGCCAGCAGCCCGCTAGTGCCCAATGAGCAGTTCTTC. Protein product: CASSPLVPNEQFF.

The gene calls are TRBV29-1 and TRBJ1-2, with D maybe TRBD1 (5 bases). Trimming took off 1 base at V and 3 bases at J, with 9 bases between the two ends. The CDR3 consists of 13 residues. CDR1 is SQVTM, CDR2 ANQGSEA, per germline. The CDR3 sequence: CSVEVRAYYGYTF. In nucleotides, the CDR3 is TGCAGCGTTGAAGTCAGGGCTTACTATGGCTACACCTTC. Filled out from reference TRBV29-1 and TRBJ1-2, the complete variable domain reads SAVISQKPSRDICQRGTSLTIQCQVDSQVTMMFWYRQQPGQSLTLIATANQGSEATYESGFVIDKFPISRPNLTFSTLTVSNMSPEDSSIYLCSVEVRAYYGYTFGSGTRLTVV.

CDR3: CAISRQGSNQPQHF. In DNA form, the CDR3 reads TGTGCCATCAGCCGACAGGGGAGCAATCAGCCCCAGCATTTT. The J gene is TRBJ1-5, the V gene TRBV10-3, with 8 nucleotides matching TRBD1. Germline CDR1 and CDR2: ENHRY and SYGVKD. This CDR3 is built from 14 residues. J was trimmed by 1 base and V by 6 bases; bases with no gene match: 2.

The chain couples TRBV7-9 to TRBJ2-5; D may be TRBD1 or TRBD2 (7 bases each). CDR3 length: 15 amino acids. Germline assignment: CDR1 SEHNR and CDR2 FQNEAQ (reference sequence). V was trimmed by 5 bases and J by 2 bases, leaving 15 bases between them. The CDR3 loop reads CASSMQGGRQETQYF. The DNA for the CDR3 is TGTGCCAGCAGCATGCAGGGGGGGAGGCAAGAGACCCAGTACTTC.

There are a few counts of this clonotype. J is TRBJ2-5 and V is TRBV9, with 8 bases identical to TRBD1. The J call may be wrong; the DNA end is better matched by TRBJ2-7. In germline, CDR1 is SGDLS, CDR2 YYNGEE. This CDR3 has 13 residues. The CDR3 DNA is TGTGCCAGCTCGCGGGACAGGAGAAACGAGCAGTACTTC. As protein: CASSRDRRNEQYF.

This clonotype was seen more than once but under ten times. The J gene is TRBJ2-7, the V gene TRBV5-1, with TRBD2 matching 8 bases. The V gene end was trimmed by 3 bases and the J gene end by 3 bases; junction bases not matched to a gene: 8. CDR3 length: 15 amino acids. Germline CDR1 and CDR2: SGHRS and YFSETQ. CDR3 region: CASSYQREKGYEQYF. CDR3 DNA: TGCGCCAGCAGCTATCAGCGGGAGAAGGGCTACGAGCAGTACTTC.

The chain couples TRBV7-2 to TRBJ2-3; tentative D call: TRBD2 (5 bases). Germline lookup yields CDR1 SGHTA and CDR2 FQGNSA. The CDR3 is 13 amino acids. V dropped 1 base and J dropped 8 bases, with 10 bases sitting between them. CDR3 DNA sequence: TGTGCCAGCAGCTTAGAAGAGGGCGCTACGCAGTATTTT. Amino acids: CASSLEEGATQYF.

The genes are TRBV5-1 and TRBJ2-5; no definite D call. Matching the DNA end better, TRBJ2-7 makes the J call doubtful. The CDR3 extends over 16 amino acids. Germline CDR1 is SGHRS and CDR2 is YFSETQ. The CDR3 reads CASSLASSDPTYEQYF. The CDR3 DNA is TGCGCCAGCAGCTTGGCTTCCTCGGATCCGACCTACGAGCAGTACTTC.

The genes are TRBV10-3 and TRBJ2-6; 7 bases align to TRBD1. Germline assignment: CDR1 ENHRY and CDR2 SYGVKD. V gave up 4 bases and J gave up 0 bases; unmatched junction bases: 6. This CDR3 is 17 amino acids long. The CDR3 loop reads CAISVLDRNSGANVLTF. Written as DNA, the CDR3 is TGTGCCATCAGTGTATTGGACAGGAACTCTGGGGCCAACGTCCTGACTTTC.